The rows below give T cell receptor beta chains drawn from one sample of a study of regulatory T cells in long-lasting Graves disease. From the multiplex PCR reads, TCRdb called clonotypes with MiXCR, one entry per CDR3 protein. The repertoire consists of around 450,000 distinct CDR3 sequences, with 15% occurring once and the leading ten covering 16%. The data were also submitted as part of a second study, on T cells in Graves' hyperthyroidism and ophthalmopathy.

The sequencing here drew on peripheral blood mononuclear cells (PBMCs), taken at new diagnosis, from a patient treated with antithyroid drugs. These TCRs come from a woman in her 30s with Graves disease. Each CDR3 is given with its conserved first and last residue. A D gene is named only where the DNA matches it firmly. Where a row states a size, it is once, few, many or the class of an expanded clone; other rows omit it.

clone size,D gene,CDR3 length,V gene,CDR3 protein
many,TRBD2,16,TRBV7-9,CASSLGVAGPTDTQYF
few,TRBD1,16,TRBV4-2,CASSQVTGVWTGELFF
few,NA,14,TRBV25-1,CASSPHEGQETQYF
NA,NA,12,TRBV24-1,CATSDFGYEQYF
NA,NA,17,TRBV12-3/TRBV12-4,CASSLGRRESSNQPQHF
NA,TRBD2,15,TRBV5-1,CASSFFGGSFEEQYF
few,NA,13,TRBV10-3,CAISEPTTDTQYF
NA,NA,15,TRBV20-1,CSALRVSHINQPQHF
few,NA,14,TRBV20-1,CSARDDFGHFEQYF
many,NA,15,TRBV3-1,CASSHRDTDNYGYTF
many,NA,18,TRBV6-5,CASSYSVPDREVAGELFF
many,NA,16,TRBV30,CAWMVTGEGDNQPQHF
many,NA,14,TRBV28,CAIGSGKGADTQYF
many,NA,13,TRBV15,CAILEEDGETQYF
many,NA,14,TRBV6-2/TRBV6-3,CASSRQVHTNEQFF
many,NA,14,TRBV10-3,CAISEGVVNYGYTF
many,NA,14,TRBV12-3/TRBV12-4,CASSEGNSNQPQHF
many,NA,13,TRBV7-3,CASSVYRGREQFF
many,TRBD2,17,TRBV7-9,CASSLESGTSVEETQYF
NA,NA,16,TRBV24-1,CATSDAQKAVRETQYF
many,NA,13,TRBV3-1,CASSQIVYNEQFF
few,NA,15,TRBV7-2,CASSGGVRGFNEQFF
NA,NA,13,TRBV7-8,CASSLDRNYEQHF
many,NA,14,TRBV18,CASSPREQLNEQFF
NA,NA,17,TRBV4-1,CASSQKASGTLLEKLFF
once,NA,15,TRBV4-1,CASSQGSRPSYEQYF